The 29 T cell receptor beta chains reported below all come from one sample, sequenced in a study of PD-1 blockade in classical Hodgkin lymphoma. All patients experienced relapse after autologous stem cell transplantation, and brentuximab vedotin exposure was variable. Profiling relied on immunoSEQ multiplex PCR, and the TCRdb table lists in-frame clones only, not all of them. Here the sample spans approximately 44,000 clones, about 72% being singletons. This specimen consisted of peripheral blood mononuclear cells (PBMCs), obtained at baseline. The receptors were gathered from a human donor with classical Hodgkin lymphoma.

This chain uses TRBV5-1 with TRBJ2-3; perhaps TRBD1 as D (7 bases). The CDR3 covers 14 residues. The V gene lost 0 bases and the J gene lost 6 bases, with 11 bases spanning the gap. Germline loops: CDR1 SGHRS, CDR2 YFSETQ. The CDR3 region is CASSLAPGGDTQYF. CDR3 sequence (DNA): TGCGCCAGCAGCTTGGCCCCAGGGGGGGATACGCAGTATTTT. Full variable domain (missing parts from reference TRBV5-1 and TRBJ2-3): KAGVTQTPRYLIKTRGQQVTLSCSPISGHRSVSWYQQTPGQGLQFLFEYFSETQRNKGNFPGRFSGRQFSNSRSEMNVSTLELGDSALYLCASSLAPGGDTQYFGPGTRLTVL.

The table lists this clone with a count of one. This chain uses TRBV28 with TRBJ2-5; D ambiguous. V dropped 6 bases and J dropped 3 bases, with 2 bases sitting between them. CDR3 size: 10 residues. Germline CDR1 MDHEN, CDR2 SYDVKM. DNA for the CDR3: TGTGCCAGCAGCGAAGAGACCCAGTACTTC. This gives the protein CASSEETQYF.

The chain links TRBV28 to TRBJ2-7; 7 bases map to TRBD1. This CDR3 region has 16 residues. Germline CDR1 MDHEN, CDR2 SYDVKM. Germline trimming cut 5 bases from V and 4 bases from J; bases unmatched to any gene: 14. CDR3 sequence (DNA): TGTGCCAGCAGTCCCGCTTCCGGGACAGCCCTTTACGAGCAGTACTTC. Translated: CASSPASGTALYEQYF.

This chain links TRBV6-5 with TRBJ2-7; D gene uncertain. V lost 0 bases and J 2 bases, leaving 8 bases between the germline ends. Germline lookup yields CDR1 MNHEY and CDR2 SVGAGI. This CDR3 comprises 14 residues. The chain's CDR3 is CASSYSGYTYEQYF. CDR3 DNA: TGTGCCAGCAGTTACTCTGGCTATACCTACGAGCAGTACTTC.

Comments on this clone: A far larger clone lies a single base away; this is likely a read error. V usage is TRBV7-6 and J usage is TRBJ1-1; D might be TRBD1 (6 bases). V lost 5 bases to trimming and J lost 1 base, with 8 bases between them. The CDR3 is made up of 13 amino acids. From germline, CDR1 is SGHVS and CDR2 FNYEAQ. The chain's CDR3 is CASSQTGNTEAFF. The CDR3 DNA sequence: TGTGCCAGCAGCCAGACAGGGAACACTGAAGCTTTCTTT.

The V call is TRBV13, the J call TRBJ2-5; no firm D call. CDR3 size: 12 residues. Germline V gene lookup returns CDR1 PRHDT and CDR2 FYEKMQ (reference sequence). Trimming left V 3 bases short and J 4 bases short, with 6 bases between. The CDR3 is CASSFRLETQYF. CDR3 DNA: TGTGCCAGCAGCTTTAGGTTAGAGACCCAGTACTTC.

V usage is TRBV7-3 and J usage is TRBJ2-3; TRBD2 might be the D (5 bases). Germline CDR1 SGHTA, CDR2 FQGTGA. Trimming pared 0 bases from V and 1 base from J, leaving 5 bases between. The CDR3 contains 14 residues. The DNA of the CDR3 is TGTGCCAGCAGCTTAACGGGAGGCACAGATACGCAGTATTTT. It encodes CASSLTGGTDTQYF. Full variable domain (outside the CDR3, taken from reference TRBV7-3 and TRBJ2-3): GAGVSQTPSNKVTEKGKYVELRCDPISGHTALYWYRQSLGQGPEFLIYFQGTGAADDSGLPNDRFFAVRPEGSVSTLKIQRTERGDSAVYLCASSLTGGTDTQYFGPGTRLTVL.

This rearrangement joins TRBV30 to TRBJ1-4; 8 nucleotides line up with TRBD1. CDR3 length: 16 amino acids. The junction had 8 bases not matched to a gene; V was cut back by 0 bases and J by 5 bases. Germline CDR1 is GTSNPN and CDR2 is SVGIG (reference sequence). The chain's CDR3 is CAWSVNGRDRNEKLFF. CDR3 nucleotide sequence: TGTGCCTGGAGTGTAAACGGGCGGGACAGGAATGAAAAACTGTTTTTT.

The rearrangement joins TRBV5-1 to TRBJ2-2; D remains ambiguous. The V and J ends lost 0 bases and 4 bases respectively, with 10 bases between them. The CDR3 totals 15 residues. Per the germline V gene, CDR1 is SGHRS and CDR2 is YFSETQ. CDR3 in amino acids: CASSLGESSTGELFF. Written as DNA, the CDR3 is TGCGCCAGCAGCTTGGGGGAATCAAGCACCGGGGAGCTGTTTTTT.

CDR3 protein: CASSQDSGGYGYTF. CDR3 coding DNA: TGCGCCAGCAGCCAAGATTCAGGGGGCTATGGCTACACCTTC. The chain links TRBV4-3 to TRBJ1-2, with TRBD1 matching 7 bases. The germline V gene encodes CDR1 LGHNA and CDR2 YSLEER. The V segment lost 0 bases and the J segment 4 bases; nucleotides outside the gene matches: 2. This CDR3 spans 14 amino acids.

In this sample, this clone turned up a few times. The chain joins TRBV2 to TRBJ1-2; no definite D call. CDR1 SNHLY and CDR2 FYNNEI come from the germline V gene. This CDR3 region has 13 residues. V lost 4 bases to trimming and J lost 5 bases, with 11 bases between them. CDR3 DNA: TGTGCCAGCAGTGTCAGCCTGCTATATGGCTACACCTTC. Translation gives CASSVSLLYGYTF.

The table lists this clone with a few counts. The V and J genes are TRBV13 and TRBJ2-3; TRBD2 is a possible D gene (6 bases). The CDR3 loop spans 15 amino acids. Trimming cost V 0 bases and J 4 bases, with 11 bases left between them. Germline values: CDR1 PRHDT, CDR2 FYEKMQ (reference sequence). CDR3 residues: CASSLGGSGSDTQYF. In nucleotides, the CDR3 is TGTGCCAGCAGCTTAGGCGGGAGTGGGTCAGATACGCAGTATTTT.

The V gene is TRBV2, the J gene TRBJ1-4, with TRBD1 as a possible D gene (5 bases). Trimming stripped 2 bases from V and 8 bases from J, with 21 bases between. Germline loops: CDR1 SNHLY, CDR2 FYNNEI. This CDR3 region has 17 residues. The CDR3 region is CASSELSVGRLIEKLFF. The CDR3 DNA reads TGTGCCAGCAGTGAACTTTCCGTGGGACGGCTAATAGAAAAACTGTTTTTT.

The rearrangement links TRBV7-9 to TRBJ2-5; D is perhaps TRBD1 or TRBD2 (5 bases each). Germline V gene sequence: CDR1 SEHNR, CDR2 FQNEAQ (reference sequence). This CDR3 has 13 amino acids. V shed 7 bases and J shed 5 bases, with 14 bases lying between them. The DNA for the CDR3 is TGTGCCAGCAACCCCGTGGGGACGGAGACCCAGTACTTC. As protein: CASNPVGTETQYF.

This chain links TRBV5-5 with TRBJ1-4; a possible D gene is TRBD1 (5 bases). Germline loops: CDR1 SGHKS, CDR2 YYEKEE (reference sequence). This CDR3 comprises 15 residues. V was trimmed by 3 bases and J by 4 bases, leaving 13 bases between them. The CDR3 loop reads CASSSTGLINEKLFF. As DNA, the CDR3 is TGTGCCAGCAGCTCCACAGGTCTTATTAATGAAAAACTGTTTTTT.

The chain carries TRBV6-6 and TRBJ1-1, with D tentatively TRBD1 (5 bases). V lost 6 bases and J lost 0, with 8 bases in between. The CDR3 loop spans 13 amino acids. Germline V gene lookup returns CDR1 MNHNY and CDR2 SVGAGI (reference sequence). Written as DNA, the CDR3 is TGTGCCAGCAGCCCGACAGTGAACACTGAAGCTTTCTTT. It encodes CASSPTVNTEAFF.

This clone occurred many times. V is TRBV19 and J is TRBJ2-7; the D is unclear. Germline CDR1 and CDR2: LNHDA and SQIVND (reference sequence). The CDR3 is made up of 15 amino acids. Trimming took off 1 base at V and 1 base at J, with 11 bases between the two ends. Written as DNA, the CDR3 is TGTGCCAGTAGTATAGGATGGGCAGGATCCTACGAGCAGTACTTC. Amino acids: CASSIGWAGSYEQYF.

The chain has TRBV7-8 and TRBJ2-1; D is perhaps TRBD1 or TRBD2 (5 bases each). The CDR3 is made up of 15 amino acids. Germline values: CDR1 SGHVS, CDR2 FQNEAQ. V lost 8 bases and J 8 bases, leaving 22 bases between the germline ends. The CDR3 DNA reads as TGTGCCAGCGGCGACCGGGACGCATATTTAGATGAGCAGTTCTTC. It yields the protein CASGDRDAYLDEQFF.

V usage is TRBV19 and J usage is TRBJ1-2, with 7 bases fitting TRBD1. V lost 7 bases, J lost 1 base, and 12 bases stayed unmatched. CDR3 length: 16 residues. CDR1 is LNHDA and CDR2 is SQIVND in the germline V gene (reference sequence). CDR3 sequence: CASTNYRGGDNYGYTF. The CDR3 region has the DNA TGTGCCAGTACCAACTACAGGGGAGGAGATAACTATGGCTACACCTTC.

CDR3 sequence (DNA): TGTGCCAGCAGCTTCTTCGATTACAATGAGCAGTTCTTC. The encoded protein is CASSFFDYNEQFF. The chain recombines TRBV7-2 with TRBJ2-1; unclear D gene. Germline CDR1 reads SGHTA; CDR2 reads FQGNSA. There are 13 residues in the CDR3. V lost 3 bases, J lost 4 bases, and 7 bases lay in between.

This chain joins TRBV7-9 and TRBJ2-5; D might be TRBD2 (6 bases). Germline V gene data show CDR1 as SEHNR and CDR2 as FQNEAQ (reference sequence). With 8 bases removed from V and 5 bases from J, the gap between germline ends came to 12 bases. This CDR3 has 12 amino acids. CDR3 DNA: TGTGCCAGCGTCGGGGGTTCGGAGACCCAGTACTTC. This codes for CASVGGSETQYF.

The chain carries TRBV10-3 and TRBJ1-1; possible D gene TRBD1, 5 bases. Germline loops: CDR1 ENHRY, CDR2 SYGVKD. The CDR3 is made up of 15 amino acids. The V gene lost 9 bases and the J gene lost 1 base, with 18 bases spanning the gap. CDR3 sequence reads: CAMAEEGWGNTEAFF. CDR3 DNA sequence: TGTGCCATGGCCGAGGAGGGGTGGGGGAACACTGAAGCTTTCTTT.

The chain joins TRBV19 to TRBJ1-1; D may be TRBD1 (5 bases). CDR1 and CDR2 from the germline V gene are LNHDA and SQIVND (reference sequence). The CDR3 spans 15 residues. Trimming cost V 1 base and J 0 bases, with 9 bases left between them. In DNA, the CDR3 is TGTGCCAGTAGTATAGGGGGCAGGCTGAACACTGAAGCTTTCTTT. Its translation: CASSIGGRLNTEAFF.

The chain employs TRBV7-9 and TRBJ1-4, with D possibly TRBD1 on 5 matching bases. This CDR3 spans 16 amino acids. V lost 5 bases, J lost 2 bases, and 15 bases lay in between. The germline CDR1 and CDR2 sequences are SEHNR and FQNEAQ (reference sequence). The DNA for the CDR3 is TGTGCCAGCAGCCCCGGGGGGATAGGCACTAATGAAAAACTGTTTTTT. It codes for CASSPGGIGTNEKLFF.

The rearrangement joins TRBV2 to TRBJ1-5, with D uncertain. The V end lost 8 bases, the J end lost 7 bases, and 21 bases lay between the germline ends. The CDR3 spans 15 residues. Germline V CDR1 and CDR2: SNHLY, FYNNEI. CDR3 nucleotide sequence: TGTGCCAGCCTGAGTGAGGACCTATCGGAGCAGCCCCAGCATTTT. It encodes CASLSEDLSEQPQHF. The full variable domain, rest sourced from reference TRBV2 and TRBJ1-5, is EPEVTQTPSHQVTQMGQEVILRCVPISNHLYFYWYRQILGQKVEFLVSFYNNEISEKSEIFDDQFSVERPDGSNFTLKIRSTKLEDSAMYFCASLSEDLSEQPQHFGDGTRLSIL.

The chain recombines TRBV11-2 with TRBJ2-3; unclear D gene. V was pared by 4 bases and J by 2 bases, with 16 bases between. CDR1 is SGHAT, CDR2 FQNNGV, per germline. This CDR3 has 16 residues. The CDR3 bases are TGTGCCAGCAGCTCGAAAACAACACTCCTCACAGATACGCAGTATTTT. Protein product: CASSSKTTLLTDTQYF.

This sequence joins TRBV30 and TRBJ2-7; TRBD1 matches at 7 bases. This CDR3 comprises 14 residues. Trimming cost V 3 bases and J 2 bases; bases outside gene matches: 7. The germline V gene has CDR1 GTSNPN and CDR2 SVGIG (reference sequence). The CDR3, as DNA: TGTGCCTGGAGGGACCGGGACAGAACCTACGAGCAGTACTTC. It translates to CAWRDRDRTYEQYF.

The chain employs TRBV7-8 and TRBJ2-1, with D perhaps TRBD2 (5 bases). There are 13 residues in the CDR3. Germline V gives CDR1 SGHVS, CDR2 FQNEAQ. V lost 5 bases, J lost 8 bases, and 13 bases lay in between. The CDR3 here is CASSLLRVDEQFF. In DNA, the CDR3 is TGTGCCAGCAGCCTCTTGAGGGTCGATGAGCAGTTCTTC.

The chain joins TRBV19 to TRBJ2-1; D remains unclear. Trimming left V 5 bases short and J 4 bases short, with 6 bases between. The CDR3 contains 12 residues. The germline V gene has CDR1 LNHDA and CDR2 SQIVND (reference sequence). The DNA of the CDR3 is TGTGCCAGTAGTGTGGGATACAATGAGCAGTTCTTC. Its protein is CASSVGYNEQFF.